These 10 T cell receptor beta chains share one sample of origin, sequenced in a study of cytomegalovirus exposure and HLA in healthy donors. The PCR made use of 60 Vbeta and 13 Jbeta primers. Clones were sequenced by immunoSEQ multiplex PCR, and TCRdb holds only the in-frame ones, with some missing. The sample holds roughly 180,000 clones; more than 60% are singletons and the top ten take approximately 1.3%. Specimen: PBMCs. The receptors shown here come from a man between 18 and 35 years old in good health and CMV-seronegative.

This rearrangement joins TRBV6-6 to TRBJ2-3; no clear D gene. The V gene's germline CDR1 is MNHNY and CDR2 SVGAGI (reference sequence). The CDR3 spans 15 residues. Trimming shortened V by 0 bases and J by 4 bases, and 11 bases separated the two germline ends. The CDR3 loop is CASSYSGFSSDTQYF. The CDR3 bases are TGTGCCAGCAGTTACTCTGGCTTTTCGTCAGATACGCAGTATTTT.

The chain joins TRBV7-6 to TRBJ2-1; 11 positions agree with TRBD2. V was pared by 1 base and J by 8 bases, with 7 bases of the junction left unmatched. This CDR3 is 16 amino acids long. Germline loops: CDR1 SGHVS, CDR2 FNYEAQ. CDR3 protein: CASSLGATSGTDEQFF. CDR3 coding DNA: TGTGCCAGCAGCTTAGGAGCGACTAGCGGGACCGATGAGCAGTTCTTC.

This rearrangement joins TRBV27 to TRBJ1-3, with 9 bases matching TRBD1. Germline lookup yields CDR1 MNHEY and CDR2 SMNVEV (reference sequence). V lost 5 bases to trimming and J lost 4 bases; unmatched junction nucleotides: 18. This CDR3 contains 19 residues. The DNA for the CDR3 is TGTGCCAGCAGTCACAACTTCTACTGGGACAGGGATAGGGGAAACACCATATATTTT. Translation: CASSHNFYWDRDRGNTIYF.

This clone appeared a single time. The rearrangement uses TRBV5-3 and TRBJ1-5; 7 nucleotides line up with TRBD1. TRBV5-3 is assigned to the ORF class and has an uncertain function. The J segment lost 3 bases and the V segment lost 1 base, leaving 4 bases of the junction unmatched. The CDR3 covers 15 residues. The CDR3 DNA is TGTGCCAGAAGCTTGAGGGGGCCCCCCAATCAGCCCCAGCATTTT. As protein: CARSLRGPPNQPQHF.

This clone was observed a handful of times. As DNA, the CDR3 is TGCAGCGTTGATTTGGAGAGCGGGAGGTATAATGAGCAGTTCTTC. Translated: CSVDLESGRYNEQFF. V and J are TRBV29-1 and TRBJ2-1, with 9 bases aligning to TRBD2. The junction had 10 bases not matched to a gene; V was cut back by 3 bases and J by 7 bases. Germline V lookup: CDR1 SQVTM, CDR2 ANQGSEA. The CDR3 spans 15 residues.

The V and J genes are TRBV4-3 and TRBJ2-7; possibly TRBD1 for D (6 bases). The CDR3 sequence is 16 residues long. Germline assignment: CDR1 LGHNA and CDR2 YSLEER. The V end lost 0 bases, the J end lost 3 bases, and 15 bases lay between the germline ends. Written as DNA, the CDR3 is TGCGCCAGCAGCCAAGAGGAGACCAGGGGAGACTACGAGCAGTACTTC. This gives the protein CASSQEETRGDYEQYF.

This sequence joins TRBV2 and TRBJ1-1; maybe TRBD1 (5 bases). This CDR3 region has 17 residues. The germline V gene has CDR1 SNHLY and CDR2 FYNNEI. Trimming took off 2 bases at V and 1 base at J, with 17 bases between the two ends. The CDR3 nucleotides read TGTGCCAGCAGTGAACCCTATGTCCGGACAAGGAACACTGAAGCTTTCTTT. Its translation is CASSEPYVRTRNTEAFF.

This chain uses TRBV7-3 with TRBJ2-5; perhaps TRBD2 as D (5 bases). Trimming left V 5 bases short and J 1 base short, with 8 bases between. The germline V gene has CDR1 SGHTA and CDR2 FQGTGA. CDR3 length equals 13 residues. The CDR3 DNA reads TGTGCCAGCAGCCGCGGGTCCCAAGAGACCCAGTACTTC. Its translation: CASSRGSQETQYF.

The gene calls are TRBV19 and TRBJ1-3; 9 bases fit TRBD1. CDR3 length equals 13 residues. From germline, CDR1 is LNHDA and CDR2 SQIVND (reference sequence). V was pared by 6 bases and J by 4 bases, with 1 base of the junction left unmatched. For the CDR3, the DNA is TGTGCCAGTAGGGGACAGGGAGGAAACACCATATATTTT. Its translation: CASRGQGGNTIYF.

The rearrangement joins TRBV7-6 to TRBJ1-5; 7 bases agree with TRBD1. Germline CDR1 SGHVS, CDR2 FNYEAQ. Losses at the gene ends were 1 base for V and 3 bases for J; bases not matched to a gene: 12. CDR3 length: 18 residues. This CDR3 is CASSLGPSKGASNQPQHF. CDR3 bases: TGTGCCAGCAGCTTAGGTCCCAGTAAGGGGGCTTCCAATCAGCCCCAGCATTTT.